The rows below give T cell receptor beta chains drawn from one sample of a study of CD8+ T cells in alopecia areata. Generated by immunoSEQ multiplex PCR, the TCRdb table keeps only in-frame clones and is missing some. The sample includes 150,000 or so clones, 87% of them seen just once. The sequencing here drew on CD8+ T cells sorted from blood, taken at week 0. Receptors were obtained from a human donor with alopecia areata. CDR3s include the opening cysteine and the closing phenylalanine or tryptophan. Each record gives: V gene, J gene, D gene, CDR3 protein. The D gene is left open where the match is weak.

v_gene: TRBV6-5; j_gene: TRBJ2-2; d_gene: -; CDR3aa: CASRSPTGELFF
v_gene: TRBV4-1; j_gene: TRBJ1-1; d_gene: -; CDR3aa: CASGGGLNTEAFF
v_gene: TRBV9; j_gene: TRBJ2-1; d_gene: -; CDR3aa: CASSVGSGIYNEQFF
v_gene: TRBV27; j_gene: TRBJ1-1; d_gene: -; CDR3aa: CASSITGYTEAFF
v_gene: TRBV7-3; j_gene: TRBJ2-7; d_gene: -; CDR3aa: CASSSGVGYEQYF
v_gene: TRBV10-2; j_gene: TRBJ2-7; d_gene: -; CDR3aa: CASSEFSPYYEQYF
v_gene: TRBV7-9; j_gene: TRBJ2-2; d_gene: -; CDR3aa: CATSPRTGELFF
v_gene: TRBV6-5; j_gene: TRBJ2-7; d_gene: -; CDR3aa: CASSYSIGQEHEQYF
v_gene: TRBV13; j_gene: TRBJ2-1; d_gene: TRBD2; CDR3aa: CASSLASGSAYNEQFF
v_gene: TRBV11-2; j_gene: TRBJ2-7; d_gene: TRBD2; CDR3aa: CASSLEGGFEVF
v_gene: TRBV7-9; j_gene: TRBJ2-7; d_gene: -; CDR3aa: CASSPGSEQYF
v_gene: TRBV6-4; j_gene: TRBJ2-1; d_gene: -; CDR3aa: CASSDSTPSDEQFF
v_gene: TRBV9; j_gene: TRBJ2-4; d_gene: -; CDR3aa: CASSVGEATRNIQYF